The clone carrying this TCR beta chain came up once. The germline V gene encodes CDR1 MNHNY and CDR2 SVGAGI (reference sequence). This CDR3 contains 13 residues. J was trimmed by 7 bases and V by 5 bases; bases with no gene match: 2. This specimen belongs to a study of control samples from healthy donors and cancer patients. Data came from immunoSEQ multiplex PCR; TCRdb stores just in-frame clones and leaves some out. The sample has about 80,000 clones; about 88% are singletons. Sample: blood. This TCR was sampled from a woman aged 45-65 years in good health. The gene calls are TRBV6-6 and TRBJ2-4; TRBD1 matches at 10 bases. The CDR3 region has the DNA TGTGCCAGCAGTGGACAGGGGGACAACATTCAGTACTTC. It yields the protein CASSGQGDNIQYF.